Reported below is one T cell receptor (beta chain). Authors' methods: Amplification of reference gene primers was used by the study to estimate nucleated cell counts. Assay: immunoSEQ multiplex PCR; the TCRdb copy retains only in-frame clones and omits some. V and J calls plus clone size are reproduced from that table; the DNA served to infer D and trimming. The sample shows about 300,000 clones, about nine tenths of them seen only once. The data were taken from a study of blood T cell repertoires in COVID-19. The overall study: Spain, Italy and the United States supplied samples that represented acute and convalescent COVID-19. The cDNA or gDNA used as material had been derived from T cells, B-cell-depleted T cells, or PBMCs.

During active infection, Seattle patients enrolled and were then monitored through disease. Trimming stripped 1 base from V and 1 base from J, with 14 bases between. Per germline, CDR1 SGHTA and CDR2 FQGTGA. The CDR3 runs to 18 residues. The sequenced sample consisted of peripheral blood. J is TRBJ2-6 and V is TRBV7-3; weak D call: TRBD1 (6 bases). The origin of this receptor is a woman in her thirties with COVID-19, enrolled during active disease. The CDR3, as DNA: TGTGCCAGCAGCTTAATGCCTTCAGGGGTATCTGGGGCCAACGTCCTGACTTTC. It translates to CASSLMPSGVSGANVLTF.